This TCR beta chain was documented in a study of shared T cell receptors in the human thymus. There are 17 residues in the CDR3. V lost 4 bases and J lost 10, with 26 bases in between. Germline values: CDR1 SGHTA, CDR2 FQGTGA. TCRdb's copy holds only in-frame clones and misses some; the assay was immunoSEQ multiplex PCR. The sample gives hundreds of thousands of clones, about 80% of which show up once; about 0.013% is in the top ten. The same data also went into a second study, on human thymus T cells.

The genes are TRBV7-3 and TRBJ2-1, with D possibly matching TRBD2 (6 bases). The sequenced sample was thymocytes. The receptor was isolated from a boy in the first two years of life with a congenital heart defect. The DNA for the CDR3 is TGTGCCAGCAGCTCCTACGATGGCGGGACTCCTTTTGGGGAGCAGTTCTTC. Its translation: CASSSYDGGTPFGEQFF.